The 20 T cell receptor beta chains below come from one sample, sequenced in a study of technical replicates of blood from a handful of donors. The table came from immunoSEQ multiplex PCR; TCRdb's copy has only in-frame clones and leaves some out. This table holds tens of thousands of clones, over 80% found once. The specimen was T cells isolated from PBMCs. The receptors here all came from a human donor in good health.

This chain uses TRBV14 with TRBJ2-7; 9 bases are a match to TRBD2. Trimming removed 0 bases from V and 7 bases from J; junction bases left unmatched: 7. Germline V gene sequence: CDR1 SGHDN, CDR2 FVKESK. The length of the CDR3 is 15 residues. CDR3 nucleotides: TGTGCCAGCAGCCAAGATAGACTAGCGGCCTGGGAGCAGTACTTC. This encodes CASSQDRLAAWEQYF.

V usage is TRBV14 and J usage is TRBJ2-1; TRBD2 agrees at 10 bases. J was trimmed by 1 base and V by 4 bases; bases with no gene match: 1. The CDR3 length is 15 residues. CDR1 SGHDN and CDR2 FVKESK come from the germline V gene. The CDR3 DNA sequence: TGTGCCAGCAGCCGGACTAGCGGTTCCTACAATGAGCAGTTCTTC. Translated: CASSRTSGSYNEQFF. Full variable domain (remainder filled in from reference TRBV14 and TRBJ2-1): EAGVTQFPSHSVIEKGQTVTLRCDPISGHDNLYWYRRVMGKEIKFLLHFVKESKQDESGMPNNRFLAERTGGTYSTLKVQPAELEDSGVYFCASSRTSGSYNEQFFGPGTRLTVL.

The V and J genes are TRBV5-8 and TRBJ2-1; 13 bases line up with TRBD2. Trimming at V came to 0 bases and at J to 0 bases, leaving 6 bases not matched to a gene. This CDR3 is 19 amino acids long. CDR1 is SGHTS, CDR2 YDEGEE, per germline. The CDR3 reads CASSLVWTSGGFSYNEQFF. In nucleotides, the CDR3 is TGTGCCAGCAGCTTGGTTTGGACTAGCGGGGGATTCTCCTACAATGAGCAGTTCTTC. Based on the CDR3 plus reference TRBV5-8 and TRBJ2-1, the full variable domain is EAGVTQSPTHLIKTRGQQATLRCSPISGHTSVYWYQQALGLGLQFLLWYDEGEERNRGNFPPRFSGRQFPNYSSELNVNALELEDSALYLCASSLVWTSGGFSYNEQFFGPGTRLTVL.

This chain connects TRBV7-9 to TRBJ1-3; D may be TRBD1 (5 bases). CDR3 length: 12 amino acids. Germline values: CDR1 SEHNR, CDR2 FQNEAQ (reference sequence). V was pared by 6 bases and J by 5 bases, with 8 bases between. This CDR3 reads CASRGRRNTIYF. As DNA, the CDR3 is TGTGCCAGCAGGGGGCGAAGAAACACCATATATTTT.

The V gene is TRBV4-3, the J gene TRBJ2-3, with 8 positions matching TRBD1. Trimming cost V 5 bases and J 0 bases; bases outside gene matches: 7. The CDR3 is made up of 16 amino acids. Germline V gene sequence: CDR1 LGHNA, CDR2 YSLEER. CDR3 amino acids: CASSIRTGTSTDTQYF. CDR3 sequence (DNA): TGCGCCAGCAGCATCCGGACAGGGACTAGCACAGATACGCAGTATTTT.

The CDR3 here is CASSLRQHYEQYF. The CDR3, as DNA: TGCGCCAGCAGCTTAAGACAGCACTACGAGCAGTACTTC. This sequence joins TRBV5-1 and TRBJ2-7; D possibly corresponds to TRBD1 (5 bases). This CDR3 is built from 13 residues. V lost 2 bases and J 3 bases, leaving 9 bases between the germline ends. CDR1 is SGHRS, CDR2 YFSETQ, per germline.

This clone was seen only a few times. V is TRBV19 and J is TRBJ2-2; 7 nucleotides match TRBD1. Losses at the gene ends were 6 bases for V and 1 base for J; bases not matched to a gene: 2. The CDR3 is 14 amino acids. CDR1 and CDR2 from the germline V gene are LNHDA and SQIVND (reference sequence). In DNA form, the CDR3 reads TGTGCCAGTAGAGCAGGGGGGAACACCGGGGAGCTGTTTTTT. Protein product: CASRAGGNTGELFF.

CDR3 nucleotides: TGCGCCAGCAGCTTAGGACGGCAGGGGGCAGGATCCTACAATGAGCAGTTCTTC. Translating it yields CASSLGRQGAGSYNEQFF. The chain is built from TRBV5-1 and TRBJ2-1; 8 bases are a match to TRBD1. V shed 2 bases, J shed 1 base, and the junction held 11 bases outside the gene matches. CDR1 is SGHRS and CDR2 is YFSETQ in the germline V gene. CDR3 length: 18 residues.

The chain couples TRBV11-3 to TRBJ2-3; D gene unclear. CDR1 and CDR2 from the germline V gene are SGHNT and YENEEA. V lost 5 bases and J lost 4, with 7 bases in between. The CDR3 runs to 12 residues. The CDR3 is CASSRLSDTQYF. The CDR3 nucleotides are TGTGCCAGCAGCCGTCTATCAGATACGCAGTATTTT.

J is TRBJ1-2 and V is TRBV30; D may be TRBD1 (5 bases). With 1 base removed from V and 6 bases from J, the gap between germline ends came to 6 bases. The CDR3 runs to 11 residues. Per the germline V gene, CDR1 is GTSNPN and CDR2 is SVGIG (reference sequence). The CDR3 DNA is TGTGCCTGGAGTGAAGGGGATGGCTACACCTTC. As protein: CAWSEGDGYTF. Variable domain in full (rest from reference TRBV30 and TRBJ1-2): SQTIHQWPATLVQPVGSPLSLECTVEGTSNPNLYWYRQAAGRGLQLLFYSVGIGQISSEVPQNLSASRPQDRQFILSSKKLLLSDSGFYLCAWSEGDGYTFGSGTRLTVV.

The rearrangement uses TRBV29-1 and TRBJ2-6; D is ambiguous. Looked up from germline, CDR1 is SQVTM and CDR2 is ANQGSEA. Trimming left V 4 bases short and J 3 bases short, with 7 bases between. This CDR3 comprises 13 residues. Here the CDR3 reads CSVVMFGANVLTF. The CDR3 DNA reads TGCAGCGTTGTTATGTTTGGGGCCAACGTCCTGACTTTC.

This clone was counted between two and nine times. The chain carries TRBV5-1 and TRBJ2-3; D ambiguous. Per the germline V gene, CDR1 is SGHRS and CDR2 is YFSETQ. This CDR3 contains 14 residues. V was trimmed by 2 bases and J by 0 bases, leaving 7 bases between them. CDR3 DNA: TGCGCCAGCAGCTTTAGTCCTAGCACAGATACGCAGTATTTT. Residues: CASSFSPSTDTQYF.

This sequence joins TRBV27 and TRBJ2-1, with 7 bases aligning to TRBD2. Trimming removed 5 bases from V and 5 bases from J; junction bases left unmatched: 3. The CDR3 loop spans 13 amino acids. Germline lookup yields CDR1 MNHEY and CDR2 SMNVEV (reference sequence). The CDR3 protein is CASSLAEDNEQFF. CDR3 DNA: TGTGCCAGCAGTCTAGCGGAGGACAATGAGCAGTTCTTC.

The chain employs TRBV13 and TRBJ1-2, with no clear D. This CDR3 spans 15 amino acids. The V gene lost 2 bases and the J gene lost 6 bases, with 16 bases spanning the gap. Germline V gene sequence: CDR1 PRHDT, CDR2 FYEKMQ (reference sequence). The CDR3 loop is CASSLYSGGFDGYTF. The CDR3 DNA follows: TGTGCCAGCAGCTTATATTCGGGAGGGTTTGATGGCTACACCTTC.

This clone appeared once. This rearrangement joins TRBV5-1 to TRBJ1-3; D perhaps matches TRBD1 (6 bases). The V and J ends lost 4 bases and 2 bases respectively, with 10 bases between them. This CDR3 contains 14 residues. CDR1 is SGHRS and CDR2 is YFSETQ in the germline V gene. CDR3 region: CASSETGAGNTIYF. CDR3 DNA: TGCGCCAGCAGCGAGACAGGAGCTGGAAACACCATATATTTT.

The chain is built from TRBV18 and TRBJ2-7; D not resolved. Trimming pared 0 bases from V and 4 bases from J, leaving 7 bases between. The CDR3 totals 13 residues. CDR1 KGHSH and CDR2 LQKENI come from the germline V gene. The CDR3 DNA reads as TGTGCCAGCTCACCACCAAGCGAATACGAGCAGTACTTC. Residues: CASSPPSEYEQYF.

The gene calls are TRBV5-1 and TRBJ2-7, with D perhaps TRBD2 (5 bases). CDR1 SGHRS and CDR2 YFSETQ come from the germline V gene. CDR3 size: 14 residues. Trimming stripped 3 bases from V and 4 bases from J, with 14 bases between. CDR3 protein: CASSSGDRGYEQYF. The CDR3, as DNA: TGCGCCAGCAGCTCCGGGGATAGAGGTTACGAGCAGTACTTC.

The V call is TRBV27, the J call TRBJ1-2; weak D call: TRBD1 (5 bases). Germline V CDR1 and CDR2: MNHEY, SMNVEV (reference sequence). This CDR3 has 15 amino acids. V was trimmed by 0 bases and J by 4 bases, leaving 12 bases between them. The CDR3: CASSLSLEGTYGYTF. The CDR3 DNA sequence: TGTGCCAGCAGTTTATCTTTGGAGGGGACCTATGGCTACACCTTC.

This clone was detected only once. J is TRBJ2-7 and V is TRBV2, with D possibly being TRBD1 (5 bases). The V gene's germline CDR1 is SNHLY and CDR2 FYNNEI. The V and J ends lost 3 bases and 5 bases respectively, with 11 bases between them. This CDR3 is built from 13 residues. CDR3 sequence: CASSDAGYHEQYF. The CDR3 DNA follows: TGTGCCAGCAGTGATGCAGGGTATCACGAGCAGTACTTC.

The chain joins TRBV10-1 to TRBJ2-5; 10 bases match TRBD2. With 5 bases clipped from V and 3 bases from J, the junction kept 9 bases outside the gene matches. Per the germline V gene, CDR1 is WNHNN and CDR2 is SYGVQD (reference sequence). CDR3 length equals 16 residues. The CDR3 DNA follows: TGCGCCAGCAGTTTGACCCGGCTAGCGGGAGAAGAGACCCAGTACTTC. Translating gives CASSLTRLAGEETQYF.